Below, 22 T cell receptor beta chains from the same sample are listed, as sequenced in a study of T cells in women clearing cervical HPV infection. TCRdb keeps only in-frame clones here, not all; method: immunoSEQ multiplex PCR. The sample totals about 22,000 clones. Sequencing was performed on blood buffy coat. Receptors originate from a woman aged 18 to 75 with a cervical HPV16 infection that either progressed to CIN3+ or cleared (not recorded which).

The CDR3 DNA, read in part, is TGCAGTGCTAGTAGCGCCAGACTAGCGACCCAAGAGACC. Its translation is CSASSARLATQET. The full CDR3 sequence reads CSASSARLATQETQYF. The rearrangement links TRBV20-1 to TRBJ2-5; the match to TRBD2 covers 8 bases. The read ends 3 residues before the CDR3 terminus; that terminus is restored from the germline J gene. Trimming took 3 bases from V and 1 from J; bases not matched to a gene: 10. The CDR3 sequence is 16 residues long. Per germline, CDR1 DFQATT and CDR2 SNEGSKA (reference sequence).

A remark on this clone: The read ends 3 residues shy of where the CDR3 ends; the end is completed using the germline J gene. The chain couples TRBV20-1 to TRBJ2-7, with a tentative D call TRBD2 (6 bases). From germline, CDR1 is DFQATT and CDR2 SNEGSKA (reference sequence). V was clipped by 6 bases and J by 3 bases, with 12 bases between them. The CDR3 contains 12 residues. CDR3 loop: CSAGLTNYEQYF. The CDR3 bases that were read are TGCAGTGCCGGACTAACAAACTACGAG.

Remarks on this clone: The read is 3 residues too short to cover the CDR3 end, so that end is filled in from the germline J gene. The chain links TRBV28 to TRBJ2-7, with D unclear. Deletions cut 2 bases from V and 3 bases from J, with 11 bases between. Per germline, CDR1 MDHEN and CDR2 SYDVKM. The CDR3 extends over 14 amino acids. The sequenced CDR3 bases are TGTGCCAGCAGTTTAAGCACGAACTACTACGAG. Its protein product is CASSLSTNYYE. The whole CDR3 region reads CASSLSTNYYEQYF.

Partial CDR3 DNA: TGTGCCAGCAGCGCAAGGACAGGGGGGGATCAGCCC. It specifies CASSARTGGDQP. The CDR3 as a whole reads CASSARTGGDQPQHF. The V and J genes are TRBV7-2 and TRBJ1-5; TRBD1 matches at 10 bases. The missing CDR3 end, 3 residues past where the read stops, is filled in from the germline J gene. Germline V lookup: CDR1 SGHTA, CDR2 FQGNSA. The CDR3 runs 15 residues. The V and J ends lost 5 bases and 5 bases, in that order; junction bases with no gene match: 6.

Notes on this clone: Read data end 3 residues before the CDR3 end; the end is taken from the germline J gene. The V call is TRBV19, the J call TRBJ2-7; 7 bases map to TRBD2. The V segment lost 6 bases and the J segment 6 bases; nucleotides outside the gene matches: 11. CDR1 and CDR2 from the germline V gene are LNHDA and SQIVND (reference sequence). CDR3 length equals 14 residues. This CDR3 reads CASSASNRGGEQYF. The covered CDR3 bases are TGTGCCAGTAGCGCCTCGAATCGCGGGGGCGAG.

With respect to this clone: The read comes to an end 3 residues before the CDR3 does, leaving the germline J gene to fill in the end. The genes are TRBV12-3 or TRBV12-4 and TRBJ2-2; TRBD2 matches 11 bases. The ends lost 6 bases at V and 3 bases at J; junction bases unmatched: 3. The CDR3 is 15 residues long. The CDR3 reads CASRWTSGYTGELFF. CDR3 bases read: TGTGCCAGCAGATGGACTAGCGGGTACACCGGGGAG.

Details on this clone: Read coverage stops 3 residues before the CDR3 terminus; the germline J gene supplies the remainder. The chain is built from TRBV20-1 and TRBJ2-3; 13 positions agree with TRBD2. CDR1 and CDR2 from the germline V gene are DFQATT and SNEGSKA (reference sequence). The CDR3 has 16 residues. CDR3 amino acids: CSARGLGTSGTGAQYF. The CDR3 DNA, read in part, is TGCAGTGCTAGAGGGCTAGGGACTAGCGGGACGGGTGCG.

As concerns this clone: From the germline J gene comes the end of the CDR3, since the read stops 3 residues before it. The chain employs TRBV7-8 and TRBJ1-2, with a possible D match to TRBD1 (6 bases). Germline CDR1 and CDR2: SGHVS and FQNEAQ. V gave up 4 bases and J gave up 0 bases, with 15 bases separating them. This CDR3 contains 16 residues. The CDR3 sequence: CASSSWTELANYGYTF. Incomplete CDR3 DNA: TGTGCCAGCAGCTCCTGGACAGAACTTGCTAACTATGGC.

Comment on this clone: The CDR3 is cut off 3 residues early in the read; its end comes from the germline J gene. The chain links TRBV20-1 to TRBJ2-7, with D possibly being TRBD2 (5 bases). The CDR3 extends over 13 amino acids. The germline V gene has CDR1 DFQATT and CDR2 SNEGSKA (reference sequence). Trimming cost V 5 bases and J 4 bases, with 15 bases left between them. The chain's CDR3 is CSAQAEVAYEQYF. The CDR3 DNA, read in part, is TGCAGTGCTCAAGCGGAGGTCGCATACGAG.

In regard to this clone: The CDR3 goes on 3 residues after the read ends, and that part is filled in from the germline J gene. The chain has TRBV2 and TRBJ1-1, with D perhaps matching TRBD1 (5 bases). This CDR3 has 14 amino acids. CDR1 and CDR2 (germline): SNHLY, FYNNEI. Trimming removed 7 bases at V and 4 bases at J, with 16 bases between. Partial CDR3 DNA: TGTGCCAGCACCTCTTGGAGGGACTCCACTGAA. Its protein is CASTSWRDSTE. The full CDR3 is CASTSWRDSTEAFF.

On this clone: The CDR3 end falls 3 residues outside the read, so it is completed with the germline J gene. This chain connects TRBV30 to TRBJ2-1; possibly TRBD1 for D (6 bases). V dropped 2 bases and J dropped 7 bases, with 18 bases sitting between them. The CDR3 spans 15 residues. The germline V gene encodes CDR1 GTSNPN and CDR2 SVGIG (reference sequence). The CDR3 reads CAWSPKAGDLNEQFF. The covered CDR3 bases are TGTGCCTGGAGTCCCAAGGCAGGGGATTTGAATGAG. Complete variable domain (other parts from reference TRBV30 and TRBJ2-1): SQTIHQWPATLVQPVGSPLSLECTVEGTSNPNLYWYRQAAGRGLQLLFYSVGIGQISSEVPQNLSASRPQDRQFILSSKKLLLSDSGFYLCAWSPKAGDLNEQFFGPGTRLTVL.

A word on this clone: The read stops 3 residues short of the end of the CDR3; the missing end is completed from the germline J gene. The rearrangement links TRBV18 to TRBJ1-1, with 7 bases aligning to TRBD1. From germline, CDR1 is KGHSH and CDR2 LQKENI. The CDR3 runs to 16 residues. Losses at the gene ends were 5 bases for V and 3 bases for J; bases not matched to a gene: 12. This chain's CDR3 is CASSRPIRDSDTEAFF. CDR3 DNA (partial): TGTGCCAGCTCAAGACCTATACGGGACAGTGACACTGAA.

Comment on this clone: With the read ending 3 residues before the CDR3 end, the germline J gene is used to fill in that end. The J gene is TRBJ1-5, the V gene TRBV20-1; 8 nucleotides align to TRBD1. There are 16 residues in the CDR3. Per germline, CDR1 DFQATT and CDR2 SNEGSKA (reference sequence). The V segment lost 0 bases and the J segment 3 bases; nucleotides outside the gene matches: 7. The CDR3 region is CSARDRQGAPNQPQHF. The covered CDR3 bases are TGCAGTGCTAGAGATCGGCAGGGGGCGCCCAATCAGCCC.

As concerns this clone: The CDR3 is cut off 3 residues early in the read; its end comes from the germline J gene. The chain employs TRBV19 and TRBJ2-7, with 14 nucleotides matching TRBD2. Germline trimming cut 9 bases from V and 4 bases from J; bases unmatched to any gene: 5. The length of the CDR3 is 14 residues. CDR1 and CDR2 (germline): LNHDA, SQIVND (reference sequence). The CDR3 DNA, read in part, is TGTGCCAGCGGGACTAGCGGGAGTTTGTACGAG. It translates to CASGTSGSLYE. The whole CDR3 protein is CASGTSGSLYEQYF.

Turning to this clone: The read gets to within 3 residues of the CDR3 end, and the germline J gene fills in the rest. The rearrangement joins TRBV5-1 to TRBJ2-3, with a tentative D call TRBD1 (7 bases). Germline CDR1 is SGHRS and CDR2 is YFSETQ. The CDR3 spans 16 residues. The germline V and J ends were trimmed by 0 bases and 3 bases, with 14 bases remaining between them. The CDR3 DNA, read in part, is TGCGCCAGCAGCTTGGGCCAGGGGGGCGCGACAGATACG. This gives the protein CASSLGQGGATDT. The full CDR3 protein reads CASSLGQGGATDTQYF.

With respect to this clone: The observed sequence ends 3 residues before the CDR3 terminus, with the missing tail filled in from the germline J gene. The gene calls are TRBV7-9 and TRBJ1-2; possibly TRBD1 for D (6 bases). CDR1 and CDR2 (germline): SEHNR, FQNEAQ (reference sequence). This CDR3 is 14 amino acids long. Trimming left V 0 bases short and J 6 bases short, with 11 bases between. CDR3 bases read: TGTGCCAGCAGCTTAGCTGGGTCAGGGGATGGC. Its protein product is CASSLAGSGDG. The CDR3 in its entirety is CASSLAGSGDGYTF.

Note on this clone: The DNA ends 3 residues before the CDR3 does, and the rest of the CDR3 is filled in from the germline J gene. The V gene is TRBV9, the J gene TRBJ2-7, with D possibly TRBD2 on 5 matching bases. Germline CDR1 and CDR2: SGDLS and YYNGEE. Trimming pared 0 bases from V and 5 bases from J, leaving 12 bases between. This CDR3 is built from 14 residues. CDR3 DNA (partial): TGTGCCAGCAGCGTAGACCCCCTGCGGGACGAG. This codes for CASSVDPLRDE. The full CDR3 protein reads CASSVDPLRDEQYF.

This clone ranks as medium-sized in terms of frequency. The read gets to within 3 residues of the CDR3 end, and the germline J gene fills in the rest. J is TRBJ1-4 and V is TRBV29-1; perhaps TRBD1 as D (6 bases). Germline CDR1 and CDR2: SQVTM and ANQGSEA. There are 13 residues in the CDR3. The V and J ends lost 4 bases and 7 bases respectively, with 13 bases between them. The chain's CDR3 is CSVGLTGFEKLFF. Partial CDR3 DNA: TGCAGCGTTGGACTTACAGGGTTTGAAAAA.

Points on this clone: The read terminates 3 residues ahead of where the CDR3 ends, so the germline J gene completes it. The V gene is TRBV2, the J gene TRBJ2-3; 14 bases match TRBD2. The CDR3 is 16 residues long. CDR1 is SNHLY, CDR2 FYNNEI, per germline. The trim removed 6 bases at V and 7 bases at J, leaving 9 bases unmatched. The DNA read from the CDR3 is TGTGCCAGCAGACTCGGACTAGCGGGAGGCGTAAATACG. Amino acids: CASRLGLAGGVNT. The whole CDR3 region reads CASRLGLAGGVNTQYF.

Concerning this clone: Read sequence stops 3 residues before the CDR3 end, and the germline J gene provides the missing end. J is TRBJ2-3 and V is TRBV5-1; TRBD2 matches at 12 bases. Losses at the gene ends were 0 bases for V and 2 bases for J; bases not matched to a gene: 4. Per the germline V gene, CDR1 is SGHRS and CDR2 is YFSETQ. CDR3 length equals 17 residues. The covered CDR3 bases are TGCGCCAGCAGCTTGGAACTAGCGGGAGGCAACACAGATACG. It is translated as CASSLELAGGNTDT. The CDR3 reads in full as CASSLELAGGNTDTQYF.

Note on this clone: The observed sequence ends 3 residues before the CDR3 terminus, with the missing tail filled in from the germline J gene. The chain uses TRBV7-9 and TRBJ2-5; the match to TRBD1 covers 7 bases. Germline V lookup: CDR1 SEHNR, CDR2 FQNEAQ (reference sequence). This CDR3 contains 15 residues. The junction had 9 bases not matched to a gene; V was cut back by 3 bases and J by 5 bases. The sequenced part of the CDR3 DNA is TGTGCCAGCAGCTTTACCGGGACAGTGGGCGAGACC. It yields the protein CASSFTGTVGET. The whole CDR3 is CASSFTGTVGETQYF.

Concerning this clone: The read stops 3 residues short of the end of the CDR3; the missing end is completed from the germline J gene. The chain links TRBV20-1 to TRBJ1-1; no firm D call. Germline V gene data show CDR1 as DFQATT and CDR2 as SNEGSKA (reference sequence). This CDR3 contains 13 residues. Trimming shortened V by 3 bases and J by 0 bases, and 8 bases separated the two germline ends. The CDR3 sequence: CSASPDLNTEAFF. The sequenced CDR3 bases are TGCAGTGCTAGCCCGGACTTGAACACTGAA.